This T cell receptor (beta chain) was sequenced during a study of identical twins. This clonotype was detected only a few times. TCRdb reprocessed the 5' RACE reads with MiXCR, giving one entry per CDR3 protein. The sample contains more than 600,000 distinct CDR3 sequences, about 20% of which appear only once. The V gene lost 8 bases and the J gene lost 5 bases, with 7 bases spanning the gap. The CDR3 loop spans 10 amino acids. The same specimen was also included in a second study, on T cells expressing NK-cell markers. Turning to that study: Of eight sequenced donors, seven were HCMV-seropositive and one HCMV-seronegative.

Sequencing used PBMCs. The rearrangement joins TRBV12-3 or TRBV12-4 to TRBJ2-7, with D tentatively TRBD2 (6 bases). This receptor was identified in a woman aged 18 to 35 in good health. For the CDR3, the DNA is TGTGCCAGCGGAGGGCACGAGCAGTACTTC. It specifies CASGGHEQYF.